This passage covers 32 T cell receptor beta chains from one sample sequenced in a study of OX40 agonist ivuxolimab in advanced cancers. Libraries were built with the immunoSEQ multiplex PCR assay. TCRdb carries this immuneACCESS record with in-frame sequences only. Its versions omit some clonotypes, under half of them owing to an unresolved V gene in the studies checked, with the rest unexplained. In all, the sample holds 84,000 or so clones, and about nine tenths of those were seen once. Around 0.43% of the sample is held by the ten biggest clonotypes. The sequencing used CD4+ or CD8+ T cells sorted from blood, collected in a trial of the OX40 agonist ivuxolimab. Receptors originate from an adult with an advanced solid tumor such as melanoma, head and neck, liver or kidney cancer.

CDR3 sequence (DNA): TGTGCCAGCTCACCCGGGACAGGGGGCAACACTGAAGCTTTCTTT. This encodes CASSPGTGGNTEAFF. This chain joins TRBV18 and TRBJ1-1, with 12 bases lining up with TRBD1. The germline V gene encodes CDR1 KGHSH and CDR2 LQKENI. The ends lost 3 bases at V and 2 bases at J; junction bases unmatched: 1. The CDR3 length is 15 residues.

Here the CDR3 DNA reads TGTGCCAGCAGTTTGGGTGGGAGGTTTGAAGCTTTCTTT. Translated: CASSLGGRFEAFF. The chain links TRBV28 to TRBJ1-1, with no clear D. V lost 3 bases to trimming and J lost 7 bases, with 12 bases between them. The CDR3 runs to 13 residues. The germline V gene has CDR1 MDHEN and CDR2 SYDVKM.

The chain carries TRBV6-6 and TRBJ1-1, with D hard to call. Trimming pared 3 bases from V and 5 bases from J, leaving 10 bases between. Germline V gene lookup returns CDR1 MNHNY and CDR2 SVGAGI (reference sequence). The CDR3 extends over 13 amino acids. In nucleotides, the CDR3 is TGTGCCAGCAGTTATGGAAGGGAAACTGAAGCTTTCTTT. Encoded protein: CASSYGRETEAFF.

The V gene is TRBV5-4, the J gene TRBJ2-3; no definite D call. Germline CDR1 SGHNT, CDR2 YYREEE (reference sequence). Trimming removed 1 base from V and 0 bases from J, with 12 bases in between. The CDR3 is made up of 16 amino acids. The CDR3 sequence is CASSLRLSTSTDTQYF. As DNA, the CDR3 is TGTGCCAGCAGCTTGCGGCTGAGCACTAGCACAGATACGCAGTATTTT.

In its sample, this clone was seen a few times. The rearrangement uses TRBV28 and TRBJ1-5, with D possibly TRBD1 on 5 matching bases. Per the germline V gene, CDR1 is MDHEN and CDR2 is SYDVKM. Trimming took off 3 bases at V and 7 bases at J, with 10 bases between the two ends. The CDR3 totals 13 residues. CDR3 coding DNA: TGTGCCAGCAGTTTGAGGGGACTACAGCCCCAGCATTTT. Amino acids: CASSLRGLQPQHF.

This sequence joins TRBV5-5 and TRBJ1-3; D unclear. V lost 2 bases to trimming and J lost 0 bases, with 12 bases between them. Germline V gene data show CDR1 as SGHKS and CDR2 as YYEKEE (reference sequence). This CDR3 has 16 amino acids. The CDR3 sequence is CASSLIAVSSGNTIYF. CDR3 DNA: TGTGCCAGCAGCTTAATCGCGGTGAGCTCTGGAAACACCATATATTTT.

The chain links TRBV6-6 to TRBJ1-5; TRBD1 matches 7 bases. The CDR3 is 14 residues long. Germline assignment: CDR1 MNHNY and CDR2 SVGAGI (reference sequence). The ends lost 8 bases at V and 6 bases at J; junction bases unmatched: 10. This chain's CDR3 is CASGGEGASQPQHF. CDR3 DNA: TGTGCCAGCGGCGGAGAGGGGGCGAGTCAGCCCCAGCATTTT.

The V call is TRBV28, the J call TRBJ1-5; a weak D match, TRBD1 (5 bases). V lost 4 bases to trimming and J lost 0 bases, with 10 bases between them. This CDR3 comprises 15 residues. Germline values: CDR1 MDHEN, CDR2 SYDVKM. CDR3 region: CASSWTTDSNQPQHF. The CDR3 DNA reads as TGTGCCAGCAGTTGGACGACAGATAGCAATCAGCCCCAGCATTTT.

To note about this clone: This sample also contains other DNA sequences that code for the same CDR3. The chain couples TRBV27 to TRBJ1-2; tentatively, D is TRBD1 (5 bases). The length of the CDR3 is 14 residues. Germline loops: CDR1 MNHEY, CDR2 SMNVEV (reference sequence). V lost 0 bases to trimming and J lost 5 bases, with 10 bases between them. In DNA, the CDR3 is TGTGCCAGCAGTTTATCGGGGCAGGGTTATGGCTACACCTTC. This encodes CASSLSGQGYGYTF.

The V and J genes are TRBV6-6 and TRBJ2-7, with D possibly matching TRBD2 (7 bases). The CDR3 runs 14 residues. The V and J ends lost 2 bases and 5 bases respectively, with 13 bases between them. Germline CDR1 MNHNY, CDR2 SVGAGI (reference sequence). The CDR3 DNA follows: TGTGCCAGCAGTTACGGGAGGGGGAGCGACGAGCAGTACTTC. Protein product: CASSYGRGSDEQYF.

The chain uses TRBV10-1 and TRBJ1-1, with D uncertain. Germline lookup yields CDR1 WNHNN and CDR2 SYGVQD (reference sequence). V was cut by 3 bases and J by 5 bases, with 13 bases left in between. The CDR3 totals 14 residues. DNA of the CDR3: TGCGCCAGCAGTGAAAATCGCGGGGTAACTGAAGCTTTCTTT. Translated, it gives CASSENRGVTEAFF.

This rearrangement joins TRBV27 to TRBJ2-7, with TRBD2 identical over 13 bases. CDR1 MNHEY and CDR2 SMNVEV come from the germline V gene (reference sequence). CDR3 length equals 16 residues. The V segment lost 5 bases and the J segment 2 bases; nucleotides outside the gene matches: 6. The CDR3 bases are TGTGCCAGCAGTGGGGGGGGACTAGCGGGACCCTACGAGCAGTACTTC. It specifies CASSGGGLAGPYEQYF.

This rearrangement joins TRBV20-1 to TRBJ1-4; no clear D. Germline CDR1 DFQATT, CDR2 SNEGSKA (reference sequence). Trimming took 0 bases from V and 13 from J, leaving 9 bases between them. The CDR3 covers 11 residues. CDR3 DNA sequence: TGCAGTGCTAGAGATGGGATGATACTGTTTTTT. This codes for CSARDGMILFF.

This chain connects TRBV5-1 to TRBJ1-1; a weak D match, TRBD1 (6 bases). V lost 4 bases and J 5 bases, leaving 15 bases between the germline ends. CDR1 and CDR2 from the germline V gene are SGHRS and YFSETQ. CDR3 length equals 14 residues. The CDR3 sequence is CASSVGRDITEAFF. The CDR3 DNA is TGCGCCAGCAGCGTAGGCCGGGACATTACTGAAGCTTTCTTT.

As for this clone: Other DNA sequences of this sample code for an identical CDR3. The CDR3 DNA follows: TGTGCCAGCAGCCTTACAGGAGACACTGAAGCTTTCTTT. It codes for CASSLTGDTEAFF. The chain couples TRBV11-2 to TRBJ1-1; D is perhaps TRBD1 (5 bases). V lost 5 bases and J 3 bases, leaving 10 bases between the germline ends. This CDR3 has 13 amino acids. Germline CDR1 reads SGHAT; CDR2 reads FQNNGV. The full variable domain, with the rest looked up from reference TRBV11-2 and TRBJ1-1, is EAGVAQSPRYKIIEKRQSVAFWCNPISGHATLYWYQQILGQGPKLLIQFQNNGVVDDSQLPKDRFSAERLKGVDSTLKIQPAKLEDSAVYLCASSLTGDTEAFFGQGTRLTVV.

The rearrangement uses TRBV19 and TRBJ1-1; weak D call: TRBD1 (5 bases). This CDR3 is 13 amino acids long. CDR1 and CDR2 (germline): LNHDA, SQIVND (reference sequence). Trimming removed 3 bases at V and 1 base at J, with 6 bases between. CDR3 amino acids: CASSIQGNTEAFF. DNA for the CDR3: TGTGCCAGTAGTATCCAGGGGAACACTGAAGCTTTCTTT.

The V gene is TRBV28, the J gene TRBJ2-7; 10 bases fit TRBD1. Germline V lookup: CDR1 MDHEN, CDR2 SYDVKM. The CDR3 runs 16 residues. J was trimmed by 3 bases and V by 5 bases; bases with no gene match: 10. DNA of the CDR3: TGTGCCAGCAGTACTCGGGACAGGGGAAAAAGCTACGAGCAGTACTTC. Its translation is CASSTRDRGKSYEQYF.

This clone was seen only once. The genes are TRBV2 and TRBJ1-1, with D unclear. The germline V and J ends were trimmed by 7 bases and 0 bases, with 6 bases remaining between them. The CDR3 is 12 amino acids. The germline V gene has CDR1 SNHLY and CDR2 FYNNEI. The CDR3 sequence: CASTVLNTEAFF. The CDR3 DNA reads as TGTGCCAGCACGGTTCTGAACACTGAAGCTTTCTTT.

This clone was detected only once. The gene calls are TRBV11-3 and TRBJ2-1; no clear D gene. V lost 0 bases, J lost 2 bases, and 5 bases lay in between. Germline lookup yields CDR1 SGHNT and CDR2 YENEEA. The CDR3 sequence is 14 residues long. The CDR3 nucleotides read TGTGCCAGCAGCTTAGAGGGCCCCTACAATGAGCAGTTCTTC. It specifies CASSLEGPYNEQFF. The variable domain in full, with the rest retrieved from reference TRBV11-3 and TRBJ2-1, is EAGVVQSPRYKIIEKKQPVAFWCNPISGHNTLYWYLQNLGQGPELLIRYENEEAVDDSQLPKDRFSAERLKGVDSTLKIQPAELGDSAVYLCASSLEGPYNEQFFGPGTRLTVL.

Written as DNA, the CDR3 is TGTGCCTGGACAGGTGGGGATACGCAGTATTTT. Protein: CAWTGGDTQYF. The J gene is TRBJ2-3, the V gene TRBV30, with D unclear. CDR3 length: 11 residues. Trimming removed 4 bases from V and 6 bases from J, with 8 bases in between. CDR1 and CDR2 (germline): GTSNPN, SVGIG (reference sequence).

This chain joins TRBV18 and TRBJ1-3, with 9 bases identical to TRBD1. Unmatched junction bases numbered 12, after V lost 6 bases and J lost 0 bases. This CDR3 is built from 18 residues. Germline values: CDR1 KGHSH, CDR2 LQKENI. The CDR3 region is CASSRDRVGSSSGNTIYF. CDR3 coding DNA: TGTGCCAGCTCCCGGGACAGGGTTGGAAGTTCCTCTGGAAACACCATATATTTT. Drawing the rest from reference TRBV18 and TRBJ1-3, the complete variable domain is NAGVMQNPRHLVRRRGQEARLRCSPMKGHSHVYWYRQLPEEGLKFMVYLQKENIIDESGMPKERFSAEFPKEGPSILRIQQVVRGDSAAYFCASSRDRVGSSSGNTIYFGEGSWLTVV.

The chain couples TRBV5-4 to TRBJ2-1, with TRBD1 matching over 8 bases. Looked up from germline, CDR1 is SGHNT and CDR2 is YYREEE (reference sequence). After removal of 2 bases from V and 5 bases from J, the junction contained 6 bases not matched to a gene. The CDR3 is made up of 15 amino acids. The CDR3 DNA is TGTGCCAGCAGCTTACTCAGGGGGCTAGACAATGAGCAGTTCTTC. It codes for CASSLLRGLDNEQFF.

V gene TRBV7-8 combines with J gene TRBJ1-6, with 8 positions matching TRBD1. Germline trimming cut 1 base from V and 5 bases from J; bases unmatched to any gene: 4. This CDR3 is 16 amino acids long. The V gene's germline CDR1 is SGHVS and CDR2 FQNEAQ. Here the CDR3 reads CASSLVAGGNNSPLHF. The CDR3 region has the DNA TGTGCCAGCAGCTTAGTGGCAGGGGGCAATAATTCACCCCTCCACTTT.

This chain uses TRBV19 with TRBJ1-5; 12 positions agree with TRBD1. CDR1 and CDR2 from the germline V gene are LNHDA and SQIVND (reference sequence). V dropped 5 bases and J dropped 2; count of bases not matched to a gene: 7. The CDR3 runs to 17 residues. The CDR3 bases are TGTGCCAGTAGTCTCACCGGGACAGGGGGCGGCAATCAGCCCCAGCATTTT. It is translated as CASSLTGTGGGNQPQHF.

The V and J genes are TRBV19 and TRBJ1-2; D may be TRBD1 (6 bases). The V end was cut by 5 bases, the J end by 6 bases, with 16 bases between. The CDR3 consists of 14 residues. The germline V gene encodes CDR1 LNHDA and CDR2 SQIVND (reference sequence). This CDR3 reads CASSEGGRLDGYTF. As DNA, the CDR3 is TGTGCCAGTAGTGAAGGGGGGCGCTTGGATGGCTACACCTTC. Variable domain in full (rest from reference TRBV19 and TRBJ1-2): DGGITQSPKYLFRKEGQNVTLSCEQNLNHDAMYWYRQDPGQGLRLIYYSQIVNDFQKGDIAEGYSVSREKKESFPLTVTSAQKNPTAFYLCASSEGGRLDGYTFGSGTRLTVV.

The gene calls are TRBV6-6 and TRBJ2-7, with 11 nucleotides matching TRBD1. The germline gives CDR1 MNHNY, CDR2 SVGAGI (reference sequence). The length of the CDR3 is 15 residues. The J segment lost 5 bases and the V segment lost 0 bases, leaving 3 bases of the junction unmatched. The CDR3 region is CASSYSGTGGDEQYF. DNA of the CDR3: TGTGCCAGCAGTTACTCAGGGACAGGGGGTGACGAGCAGTACTTC.

V usage is TRBV11-3 and J usage is TRBJ2-7; D unresolved. The CDR3 runs to 14 residues. Looked up from germline, CDR1 is SGHNT and CDR2 is YENEEA. Trimming cost V 1 base and J 3 bases, with 10 bases left between them. DNA for the CDR3: TGTGCCAGCAGCTTAGGGCCTACAGTCTACGAGCAGTACTTC. This encodes CASSLGPTVYEQYF.

The chain combines TRBV20-1 with TRBJ1-1; D remains ambiguous. CDR3 size: 11 residues. Germline V gives CDR1 DFQATT, CDR2 SNEGSKA (reference sequence). The V gene lost 0 bases and the J gene lost 10 bases, with 9 bases spanning the gap. CDR3 in amino acids: CSARDQARAFF. The CDR3 region has the DNA TGCAGTGCTAGAGATCAGGCTCGAGCTTTCTTT.

The chain employs TRBV5-4 and TRBJ1-2, with D unresolved. V gave up 2 bases and J gave up 2 bases, with 7 bases separating them. The CDR3 is 13 amino acids. Germline V gives CDR1 SGHNT, CDR2 YYREEE (reference sequence). CDR3 DNA: TGTGCCAGCAGCTTAGACACCAACTATGGCTACACCTTC. Its protein is CASSLDTNYGYTF.

Only one count was recorded for this clone. This sequence joins TRBV7-8 and TRBJ1-2, with 10 bases aligning to TRBD1. With V trimmed by 4 bases and J by 5 bases, 13 bases remained unmatched. Germline CDR1 is SGHVS and CDR2 is FQNEAQ. The CDR3 loop spans 17 amino acids. CDR3 sequence (DNA): TGTGCCAGCAGCTCATTTGGGACTAGGGACAGGGGTTATGGCTACACCTTC. Protein product: CASSSFGTRDRGYGYTF.

The V gene is TRBV10-3, the J gene TRBJ1-1; D remains unclear. This CDR3 has 13 residues. V lost 6 bases and J lost 0, with 8 bases in between. Germline loops: CDR1 ENHRY, CDR2 SYGVKD. CDR3 sequence reads: CAIRINVNTEAFF. As DNA, the CDR3 is TGTGCCATCAGAATTAATGTGAACACTGAAGCTTTCTTT.

The chain is built from TRBV5-4 and TRBJ1-1, with 8 bases identical to TRBD1. J was trimmed by 1 base and V by 4 bases; bases with no gene match: 3. CDR1 is SGHNT, CDR2 YYREEE, per germline (reference sequence). This CDR3 has 14 amino acids. This CDR3 reads CASSRQGKNTEAFF. CDR3 coding DNA: TGTGCCAGCAGCCGACAGGGGAAGAACACTGAAGCTTTCTTT. Full variable domain (rest looked up from reference TRBV5-4 and TRBJ1-1): ETGVTQSPTHLIKTRGQQVTLRCSSQSGHNTVSWYQQALGQGPQFIFQYYREEENGRGNFPPRFSGLQFPNYSSELNVNALELDDSALYLCASSRQGKNTEAFFGQGTRLTVV.